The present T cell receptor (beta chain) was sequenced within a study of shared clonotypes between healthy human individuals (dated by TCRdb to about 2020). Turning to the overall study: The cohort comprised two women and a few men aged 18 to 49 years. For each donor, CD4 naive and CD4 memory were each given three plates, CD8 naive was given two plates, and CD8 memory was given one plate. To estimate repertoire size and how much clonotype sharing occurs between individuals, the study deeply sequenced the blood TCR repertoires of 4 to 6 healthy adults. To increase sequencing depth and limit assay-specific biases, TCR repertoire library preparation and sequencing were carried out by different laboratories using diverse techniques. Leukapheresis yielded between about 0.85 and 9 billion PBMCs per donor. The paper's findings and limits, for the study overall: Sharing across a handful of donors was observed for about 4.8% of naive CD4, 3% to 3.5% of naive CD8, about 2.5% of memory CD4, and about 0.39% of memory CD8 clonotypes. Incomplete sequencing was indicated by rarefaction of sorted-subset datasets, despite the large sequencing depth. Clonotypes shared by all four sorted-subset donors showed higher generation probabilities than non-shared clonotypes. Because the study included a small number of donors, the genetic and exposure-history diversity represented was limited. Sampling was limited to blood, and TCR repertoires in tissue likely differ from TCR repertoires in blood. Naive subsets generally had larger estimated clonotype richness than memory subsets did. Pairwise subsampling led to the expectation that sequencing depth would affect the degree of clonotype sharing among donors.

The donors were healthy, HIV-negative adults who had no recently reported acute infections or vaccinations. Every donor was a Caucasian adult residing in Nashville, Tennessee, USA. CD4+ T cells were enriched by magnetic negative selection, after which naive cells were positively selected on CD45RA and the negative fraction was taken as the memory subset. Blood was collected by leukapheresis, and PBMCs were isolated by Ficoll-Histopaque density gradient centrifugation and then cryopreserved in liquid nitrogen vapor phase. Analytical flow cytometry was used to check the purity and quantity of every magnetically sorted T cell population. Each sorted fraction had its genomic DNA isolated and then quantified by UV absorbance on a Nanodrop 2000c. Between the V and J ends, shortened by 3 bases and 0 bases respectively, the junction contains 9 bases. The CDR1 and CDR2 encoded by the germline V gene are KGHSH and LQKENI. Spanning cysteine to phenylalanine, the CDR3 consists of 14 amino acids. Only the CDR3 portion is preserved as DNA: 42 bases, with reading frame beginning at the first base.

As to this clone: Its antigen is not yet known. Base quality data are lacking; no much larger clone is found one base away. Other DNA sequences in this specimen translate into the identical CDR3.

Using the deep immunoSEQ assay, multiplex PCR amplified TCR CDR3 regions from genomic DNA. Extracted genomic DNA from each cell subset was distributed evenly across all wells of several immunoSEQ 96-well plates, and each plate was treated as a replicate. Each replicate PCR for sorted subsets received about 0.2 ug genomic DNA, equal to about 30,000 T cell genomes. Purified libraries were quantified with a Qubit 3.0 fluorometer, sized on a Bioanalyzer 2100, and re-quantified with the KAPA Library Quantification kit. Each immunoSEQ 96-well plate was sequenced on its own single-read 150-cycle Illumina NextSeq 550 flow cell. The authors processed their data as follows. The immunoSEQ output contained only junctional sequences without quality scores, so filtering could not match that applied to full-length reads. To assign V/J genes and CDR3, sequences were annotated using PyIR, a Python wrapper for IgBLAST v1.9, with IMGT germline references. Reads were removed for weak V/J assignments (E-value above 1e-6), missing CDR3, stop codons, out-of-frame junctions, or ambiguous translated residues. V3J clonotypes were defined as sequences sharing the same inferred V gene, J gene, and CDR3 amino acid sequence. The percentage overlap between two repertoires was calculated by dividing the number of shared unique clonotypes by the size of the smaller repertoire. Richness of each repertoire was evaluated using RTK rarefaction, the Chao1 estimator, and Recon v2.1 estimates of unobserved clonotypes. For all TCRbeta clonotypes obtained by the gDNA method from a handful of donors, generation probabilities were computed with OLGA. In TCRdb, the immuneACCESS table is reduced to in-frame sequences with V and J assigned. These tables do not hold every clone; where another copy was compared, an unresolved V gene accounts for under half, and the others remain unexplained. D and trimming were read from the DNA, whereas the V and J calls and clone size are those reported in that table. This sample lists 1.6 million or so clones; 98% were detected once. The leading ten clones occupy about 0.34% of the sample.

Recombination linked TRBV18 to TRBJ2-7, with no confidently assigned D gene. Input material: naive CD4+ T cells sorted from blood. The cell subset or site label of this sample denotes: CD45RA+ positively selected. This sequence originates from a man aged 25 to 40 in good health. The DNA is TGTGCCAGCTCACCTTCCGGCGGCTCCTACGAGCAGTACTTC. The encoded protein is CASSPSGGSYEQYF. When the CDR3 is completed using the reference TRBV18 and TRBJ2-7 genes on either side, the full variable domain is NAGVMQNPRHLVRRRGQEARLRCSPMKGHSHVYWYRQLPEEGLKFMVYLQKENIIDESGMPKERFSAEFPKEGPSILRIQQVVRGDSAAYFCASSPSGGSYEQYFGPGTRLTVT.